The clone carrying this T cell receptor (beta chain) was seen a few times. A second PCR, run for roughly 6 to 11 cycles, used a sample-barcoded 5' primer plus a J-beta primer mix. TCRdb passed the 5' RACE reads through MiXCR, listing each CDR3 protein once. The repertoire consists of approximately 730,000 distinct CDR3 sequences, with 43% occurring once and the leading ten covering 20% to 25%. This specimen belongs to a study of blood T cells in healthy people across ages. The specimen was blood. The clonotype originates from an older woman in good health.

The CDR3 nucleotides are TGTGCCAGCAGCCTAGGACAGACGGGCTACACCTTC. This gives the protein CASSLGQTGYTF. The chain uses TRBV11-2 and TRBJ1-2; D might be TRBD1 (6 bases). Trimming took off 5 bases at V and 8 bases at J, with 12 bases between the two ends. Looked up from germline, CDR1 is SGHAT and CDR2 is FQNNGV. This CDR3 region has 12 residues.